These T cell receptor beta chains were read from a single sample in a study of OX40 agonist ivuxolimab in advanced cancers. The assay was immunoSEQ multiplex PCR, and TCRdb's table has in-frame clones only and misses some. The sample carries over 45,000 clones, over 65% recorded once. Sequencing was performed on CD4+ or CD8+ T cells sorted from blood, taken in a trial of the OX40 agonist ivuxolimab. The receptors shown here come from an adult with an advanced solid tumor such as melanoma, head and neck, liver or kidney cancer. The CDR3 runs from the conserved cysteine through the conserved F or W. The D gene is left open where the match is weak. Some rows have no size entry. The others give once, few or many, or a class for an expanded clone.

J | size | V | D | length | DNA | CDR3
TRBJ1-2 | - | TRBV2 | - | 13 | TGTGCCAGCAGTGTTCTATCTAACTATGGCTACACCTTC | CASSVLSNYGYTF
TRBJ1-1 | - | TRBV30 | TRBD1 | 14 | TGTGCCTGGAGTGCCGGGACAGGGTGGACTGAAGCTTTCTTT | CAWSAGTGWTEAFF
TRBJ2-7 | - | TRBV6-5 | - | 12 | TGTGCCAGCAGTATCGGGTCAAGCGAGCAGTACTTC | CASSIGSSEQYF
TRBJ1-1 | - | TRBV21-1 | - | 15 | TGTGCCAGCAGCAAGCAGGACAGGGAGGCCACTGAAGCTTTCTTT | CASSKQDREATEAFF
TRBJ2-1 | - | TRBV30 | TRBD2 | 14 | TGTGCCTGTCACCCTAGCGGGAGTGGTTTTGAGCAGTTCTTC | CACHPSGSGFEQFF
TRBJ2-7 | - | TRBV4-1 | TRBD1 | 16 | TGCGCCAGCAGCCAAACGGACAGGGTAGGGAACTACGAGCAGTACTTC | CASSQTDRVGNYEQYF
TRBJ2-1 | - | TRBV11-2 | TRBD2 | 15 | TGTGCCAGCAGCCCAAGGGGGACTAGAGACAATGAGCAGTTCTTC | CASSPRGTRDNEQFF
TRBJ2-1 | - | TRBV10-1 | TRBD1 | 15 | TGCGCCAGCAGTGAGTCGGGACAGGGGTACAATGAGCAGTTCTTC | CASSESGQGYNEQFF
TRBJ1-3 | - | TRBV4-2 | - | 15 | TGTGCCAGCAGCCAAGTGACAGGACAAGTAAACACCATATATTTT | CASSQVTGQVNTIYF
TRBJ1-2 | - | TRBV27 | - | 15 | TGTGCCAGCAGCCCCCCGGGGGCAGGGTCCTATGGCTACACCTTC | CASSPPGAGSYGYTF
TRBJ1-2 | - | TRBV6-5 | - | 15 | TGTGCCAGCAGTTATGATGGGAGCGGGAGCTATGGCTACACCTTC | CASSYDGSGSYGYTF
TRBJ2-7 | once | TRBV27 | TRBD2 | 16 | TGTGCCAGCAGTTATTATTCTGGGGAGGGCCTGCGGGAGCAGTACTTC | CASSYYSGEGLREQYF
TRBJ1-1 | - | TRBV5-1 | TRBD1 | 14 | TGCGCCAGCAGCTTGGACGGACAGGGGACTGAAGCTTTCTTT | CASSLDGQGTEAFF
TRBJ1-4 | - | TRBV7-9 | - | 14 | TGTGCCAGCAGCTTAGGGAATCCGGGGGAAAAACTGTTTTTT | CASSLGNPGEKLFF
TRBJ2-7 | - | TRBV30 | - | 13 | TGTGCCTGTACGGTACGTCGCCGCGACGAGCAGTACTTC | CACTVRRRDEQYF
TRBJ1-1 | - | TRBV7-9 | TRBD1 | 15 | TGTGCCAGCAGTCCCGGGACAGGGGGTACCACTGAAGCTTTCTTT | CASSPGTGGTTEAFF
TRBJ2-1 | - | TRBV2 | TRBD2 | 15 | TGTGCCAGCAGCCAGACTAGCGGGGGGAGAGATGAGCAGTTCTTC | CASSQTSGGRDEQFF
TRBJ1-1 | few | TRBV6-4 | - | 15 | TGTGCCAGCAGTGAGTCTGACAGGCGGAACACTGAAGCTTTCTTT | CASSESDRRNTEAFF
TRBJ1-2 | once | TRBV5-5 | TRBD1 | 15 | TGTGCCAGCACCCCTAAAAGGGACAGTTACTATGGCTACACCTTC | CASTPKRDSYYGYTF
TRBJ1-2 | - | TRBV27 | - | 14 | TGTGCCAGCAGTTTAAGATGGGACAACTATGGCTACACCTTC | CASSLRWDNYGYTF
TRBJ2-3 | - | TRBV5-1 | - | 14 | TGCGCCAGCAGCTACGGGGGTATGGCAGATACGCAGTATTTT | CASSYGGMADTQYF
TRBJ1-1 | - | TRBV9 | - | 14 | TGTGCCAGCGCCCGGGGGGGGTTGAACACTGAAGCTTTCTTT | CASARGGLNTEAFF
TRBJ2-5 | - | TRBV7-6 | TRBD1 | 14 | TGTGCCAGCAGCGAAGGGACAGCCCAAGAGACCCAGTACTTC | CASSEGTAQETQYF
TRBJ2-7 | - | TRBV5-5 | - | 14 | TGTGCCAGCAGCTTGGTAGAAAGGTCCTACGAGCAGTACTTC | CASSLVERSYEQYF
TRBJ2-7 | - | TRBV15 | TRBD2 | 16 | TGTGCCACCAGCAGAGGGGCGACTAGCGGGAAAGGCGAGCAGTACTTC | CATSRGATSGKGEQYF
TRBJ2-2 | few | TRBV5-1 | - | 15 | TGCGCCAGCAGCCCTGGTCGGGGCTTGGGCCGGGAGCTGTTTTTT | CASSPGRGLGRELFF
TRBJ2-1 | - | TRBV6-1 | TRBD2 | 15 | TGTGCCAGCACCATAGCGGGATTCTCCTACAATGAGCAGTTCTTC | CASTIAGFSYNEQFF
TRBJ2-1 | few | TRBV7-9 | TRBD2 | 18 | TGTGCCAGCAGCTCCGGGACTAGCGGGAGACGGATCTACAATGAGCAGTTCTTC | CASSSGTSGRRIYNEQFF
TRBJ2-1 | - | TRBV11-3 | - | 14 | TGTGCCAGCAGCTTAGGGCGGCCACTAGATCCTCAGTTCTTC | CASSLGRPLDPQFF
TRBJ1-1 | once | TRBV2 | - | 14 | TGTGCCAGCAGTGAACAGGGTCTGAACACTGAAGCTTTCTTT | CASSEQGLNTEAFF
TRBJ2-3 | - | TRBV7-3 | TRBD2 | 18 | TGTGCCAGCAGCTTAACTCCTACTAGCGGTCTAAGCACAGATACGCAGTATTTT | CASSLTPTSGLSTDTQYF
TRBJ2-1 | - | TRBV6-6 | - | 16 | TGTGCCAGCAGTTACCCTCTGGGCGGGATGAAGGGTGAGCAGTTCTTC | CASSYPLGGMKGEQFF
TRBJ1-1 | - | TRBV29-1 | - | 11 | TGCAGCGTTCTCTTGAACACTGAAGCTTTCTTT | CSVLLNTEAFF
TRBJ1-2 | - | TRBV5-4 | TRBD1 | 15 | TGTGCCAGCAGCTTGGCCGGGACAGCTAACTATGGCTACACCTTC | CASSLAGTANYGYTF
TRBJ2-1 | - | TRBV6-6 | TRBD2 | 15 | TGTGCCAGCAGTTCACGGACTAGCGGGCGAAATGAGCAGTTCTTC | CASSSRTSGRNEQFF
TRBJ2-5 | - | TRBV7-3 | - | 13 | TGTGCCAGCAGCGCAGTGCCGGGAGAGACCCAGTACTTC | CASSAVPGETQYF
TRBJ2-2 | - | TRBV6-1 | - | 14 | TGTGCCAGCACCGGGAGCGCGAACACCGGGGAGCTGTTTTTT | CASTGSANTGELFF
TRBJ1-2 | - | TRBV6-1 | - | 14 | TGTGCCAGCAGTGATCCCTTTTTCCACTATGGCTACACCTTC | CASSDPFFHYGYTF
TRBJ2-7 | - | TRBV27 | - | 17 | TGTGCCAGCAGTTTATTAAATCCGGGTGGCAGCTCCTACGAGCAGTACTTC | CASSLLNPGGSSYEQYF
TRBJ2-3 | few | TRBV6-5 | - | 12 | TGTGCCAGCAGCCGAATCCCAGATACGCAGTATTTT | CASSRIPDTQYF
TRBJ2-2 | - | TRBV7-2 | - | 17 | TGTGCCAGCAGCTTAAGGGGGCCGGGGGAGGCAACCGGGGAGCTGTTTTTT | CASSLRGPGEATGELFF
TRBJ1-1 | - | TRBV4-1 | - | 18 | TGCGCCAGCAGCCCACGAAGTCTTTTGACTGACCCCCGGGATGAAGCTTTCTTT | CASSPRSLLTDPRDEAFF
TRBJ1-1 | few | TRBV29-1 | - | 13 | TGCAGCGTTGAAGCGGCAGGGAACACTGAAGCTTTCTTT | CSVEAAGNTEAFF
TRBJ2-3 | - | TRBV5-4 | - | 13 | TGTGCCAGCAAACCGGGGCTCACAGATACGCAGTATTTT | CASKPGLTDTQYF
TRBJ2-1 | once | TRBV6-5 | TRBD1 | 15 | TGTGCCAGCAGGCCGGGACAGTTCTCCTACAATGAGCAGTTCTTC | CASRPGQFSYNEQFF
TRBJ2-7 | - | TRBV6-5 | - | 15 | TGTGCCAGCAGCCACACCCAAACAGGGAAGCGCGAGCAGTACTTC | CASSHTQTGKREQYF
TRBJ1-2 | - | TRBV4-1 | TRBD1 | 14 | TGCGCCAGCAGCCAACGGACAGGGGAGGCGAGCTACACCTTC | CASSQRTGEASYTF
TRBJ2-1 | - | TRBV15 | TRBD1 | 16 | TGTGCCACCAGCAGAGAATCTTCCGGGACAGGGGATGAGCAGTTCTTC | CATSRESSGTGDEQFF
TRBJ2-6 | once | TRBV5-1 | - | 14 | TGCGCCAGCAGCTTCGGGGCCCCGGCCAACGTCCTGACTTTC | CASSFGAPANVLTF
TRBJ1-5 | - | TRBV30 | - | 13 | TGTGCCTGGAGTGGTGGGGGCAATCAGCCCCAGCATTTT | CAWSGGGNQPQHF
TRBJ2-7 | - | TRBV10-3 | - | 13 | TGTGCCATCAACATACCGGGGTCCTACGAGCAGTACTTC | CAINIPGSYEQYF